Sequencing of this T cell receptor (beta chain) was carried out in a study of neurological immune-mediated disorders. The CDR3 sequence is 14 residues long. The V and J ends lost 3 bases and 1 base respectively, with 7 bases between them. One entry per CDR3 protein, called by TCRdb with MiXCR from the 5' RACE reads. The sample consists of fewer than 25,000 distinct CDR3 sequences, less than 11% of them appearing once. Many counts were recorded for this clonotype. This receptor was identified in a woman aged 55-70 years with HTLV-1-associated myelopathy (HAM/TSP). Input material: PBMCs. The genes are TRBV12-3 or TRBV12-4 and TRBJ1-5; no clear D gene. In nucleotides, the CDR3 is TGTGCCAGCAGTTTGCGTGGAAGCAATCAGCCCCAGCATTTT. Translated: CASSLRGSNQPQHF.